The source of this TCR beta chain is a study of cytomegalovirus exposure and HLA in healthy donors. The wider study: In a previous analysis, some 110 million unique TCR beta sequences were found from approximately 180 million T cells. Whole-study findings and limits: Using a false discovery rate of 0.05, a later analysis showed that around 16,000 TCR beta sequences were associated with HLA alleles.

Every donor was a healthy person donating bone marrow. Although they were nominally healthy when sampled, donors likely had unrecorded immune exposures. A multiplex PCR was run with 60 Vbeta primers and 13 Jbeta primers. TCRdb's table, derived via immunoSEQ multiplex PCR, lists solely in-frame clones and lacks some. The sample gives some 130,000 clones, 80% of which show up once; roughly 3% is in the top ten. The CDR3 runs 14 residues. V trimming: 1 base; J trimming: 0 bases; junction bases outside the gene matches: 2. From germline, CDR1 is GTSNPN and CDR2 SVGIG (reference sequence). A note on this clone: The antigen is not known.

The gene calls are TRBV30 and TRBJ1-2; 7 bases align to TRBD1. This TCR was sampled from a male donor in good health and CMV-seronegative. The sequenced sample consisted of PBMCs. CDR3 bases: TGTGCCTGGAGTGCGGGACAGCCTAACTATGGCTACACCTTC. It codes for CAWSAGQPNYGYTF.